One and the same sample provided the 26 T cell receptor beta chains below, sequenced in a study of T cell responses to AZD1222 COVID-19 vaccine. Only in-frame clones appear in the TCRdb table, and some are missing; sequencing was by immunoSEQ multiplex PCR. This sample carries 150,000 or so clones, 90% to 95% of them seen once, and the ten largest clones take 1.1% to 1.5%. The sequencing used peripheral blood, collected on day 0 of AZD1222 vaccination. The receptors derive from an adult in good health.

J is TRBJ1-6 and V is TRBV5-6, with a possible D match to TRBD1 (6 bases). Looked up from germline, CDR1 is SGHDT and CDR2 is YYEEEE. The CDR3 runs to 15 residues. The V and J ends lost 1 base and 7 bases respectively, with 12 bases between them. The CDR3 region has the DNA TGTGCCAGCAGCTTGTACGCAGGGGTAAATTCACCCCTCCACTTT. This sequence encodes CASSLYAGVNSPLHF.

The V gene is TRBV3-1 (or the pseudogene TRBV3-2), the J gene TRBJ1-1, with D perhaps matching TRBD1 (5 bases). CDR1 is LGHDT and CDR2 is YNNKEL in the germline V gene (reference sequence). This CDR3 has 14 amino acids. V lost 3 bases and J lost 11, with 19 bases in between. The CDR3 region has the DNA TGTGCCAGCAGCCATAGAGTCCAGGTTGGGGGGGCTTTCTTT. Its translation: CASSHRVQVGGAFF.

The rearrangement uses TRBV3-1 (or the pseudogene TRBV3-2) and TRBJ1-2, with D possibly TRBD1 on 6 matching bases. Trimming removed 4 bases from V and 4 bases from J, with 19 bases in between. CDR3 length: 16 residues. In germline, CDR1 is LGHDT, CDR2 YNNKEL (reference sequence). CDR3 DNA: TGTGCCAGCAGCCTCGGGGGGGGGCCCGGAGGCTATGGCTACACCTTC. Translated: CASSLGGGPGGYGYTF.

CDR3 region: CASSFLSFGQTFYEQYF. The CDR3 DNA reads as TGTGCCAGCAGCTTTTTGTCATTCGGTCAGACATTCTACGAGCAGTACTTC. V is TRBV5-6 and J is TRBJ2-7, with D unresolved. CDR3 length: 17 amino acids. Germline CDR1 reads SGHDT; CDR2 reads YYEEEE. V was cut by 2 bases and J by 3 bases, with 21 bases left in between.

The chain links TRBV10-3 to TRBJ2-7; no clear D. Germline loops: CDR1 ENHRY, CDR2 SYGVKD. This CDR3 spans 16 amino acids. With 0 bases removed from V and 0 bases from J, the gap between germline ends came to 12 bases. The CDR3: CAISESAVGFSYEQYF. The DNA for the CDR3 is TGTGCCATCAGTGAGTCGGCAGTAGGATTCTCCTACGAGCAGTACTTC.

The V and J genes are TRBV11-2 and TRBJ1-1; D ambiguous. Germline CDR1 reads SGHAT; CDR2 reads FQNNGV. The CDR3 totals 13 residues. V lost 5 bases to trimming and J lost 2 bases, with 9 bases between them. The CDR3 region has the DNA TGTGCCAGCAGCGCGACACCAAACACTGAAGCTTTCTTT. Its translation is CASSATPNTEAFF.

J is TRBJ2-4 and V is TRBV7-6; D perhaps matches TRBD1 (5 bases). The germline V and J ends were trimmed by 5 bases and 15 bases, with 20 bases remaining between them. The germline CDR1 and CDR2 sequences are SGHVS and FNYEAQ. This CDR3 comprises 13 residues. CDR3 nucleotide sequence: TGTGCCAGCAGCCTTTTTAGGGGCTCTGTTTGGTACTTC. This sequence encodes CASSLFRGSVWYF.

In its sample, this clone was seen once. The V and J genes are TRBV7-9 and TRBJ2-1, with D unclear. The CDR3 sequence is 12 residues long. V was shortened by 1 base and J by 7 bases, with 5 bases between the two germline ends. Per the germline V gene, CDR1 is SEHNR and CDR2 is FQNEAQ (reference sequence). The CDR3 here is CASSLERNEQFF. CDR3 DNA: TGTGCCAGCAGCTTAGAACGGAATGAGCAGTTCTTC.

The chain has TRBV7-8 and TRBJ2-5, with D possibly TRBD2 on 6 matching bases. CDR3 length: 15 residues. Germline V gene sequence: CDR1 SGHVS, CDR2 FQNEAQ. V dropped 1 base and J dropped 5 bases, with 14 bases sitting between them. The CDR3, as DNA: TGTGCCAGCAGCTTAGGATGGTGGGGGAGGGAGACCCAGTACTTC. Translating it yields CASSLGWWGRETQYF.

CDR3 sequence (DNA): TGTGCCAGTAGAGCTGCCGAGCCGCCCTACAATGAGCAGTTCTTC. This sequence encodes CASRAAEPPYNEQFF. This chain uses TRBV19 with TRBJ2-1; no reliable D call. V dropped 6 bases and J dropped 2 bases, with 14 bases sitting between them. The CDR3 consists of 15 residues. Germline values: CDR1 LNHDA, CDR2 SQIVND (reference sequence).

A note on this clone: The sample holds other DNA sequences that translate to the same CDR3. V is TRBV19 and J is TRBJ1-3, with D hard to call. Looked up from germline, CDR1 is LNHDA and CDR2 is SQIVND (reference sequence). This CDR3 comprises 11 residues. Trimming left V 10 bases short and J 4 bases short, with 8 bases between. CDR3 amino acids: CATRRGNTIYF. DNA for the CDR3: TGTGCCACCAGGAGAGGAAACACCATATATTTT.

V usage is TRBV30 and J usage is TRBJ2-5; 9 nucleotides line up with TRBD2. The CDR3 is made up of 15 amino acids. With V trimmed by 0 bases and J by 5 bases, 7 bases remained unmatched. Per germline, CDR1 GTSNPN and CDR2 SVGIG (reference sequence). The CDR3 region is CAWSVASGMVETQYF. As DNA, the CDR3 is TGTGCCTGGAGTGTAGCTAGCGGGATGGTGGAGACCCAGTACTTC.

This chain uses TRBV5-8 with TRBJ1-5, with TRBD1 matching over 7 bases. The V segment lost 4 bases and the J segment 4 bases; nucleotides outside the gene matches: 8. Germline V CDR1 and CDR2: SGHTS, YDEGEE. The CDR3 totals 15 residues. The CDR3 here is CASSPDRVGNQPQHF. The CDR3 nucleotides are TGTGCCAGCAGCCCCGACAGGGTGGGGAATCAGCCCCAGCATTTT.

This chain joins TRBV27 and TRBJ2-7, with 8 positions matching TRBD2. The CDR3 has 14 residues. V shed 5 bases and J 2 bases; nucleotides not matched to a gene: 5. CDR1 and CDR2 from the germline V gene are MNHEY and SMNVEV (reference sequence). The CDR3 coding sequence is TGTGCCAGCAGTCCGCCGGGGGGGCCCTACGAGCAGTACTTC. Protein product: CASSPPGGPYEQYF.

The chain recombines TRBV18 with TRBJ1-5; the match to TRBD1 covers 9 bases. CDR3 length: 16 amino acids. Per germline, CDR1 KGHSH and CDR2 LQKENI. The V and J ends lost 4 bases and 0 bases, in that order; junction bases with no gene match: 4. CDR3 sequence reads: CASSLGTGSSNQPQHF. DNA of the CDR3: TGTGCCAGCTCACTTGGGACAGGGAGTAGCAATCAGCCCCAGCATTTT.

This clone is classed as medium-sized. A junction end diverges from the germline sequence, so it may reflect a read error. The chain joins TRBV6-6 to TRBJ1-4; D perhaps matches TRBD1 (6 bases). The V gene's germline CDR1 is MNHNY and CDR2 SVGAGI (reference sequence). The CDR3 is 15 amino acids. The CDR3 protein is CASSDSEGGREKLFF. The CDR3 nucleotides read TGTGCCAGCAGTGACTCGGAAGGGGGGAGAGAAAAACTGTTTTTT.

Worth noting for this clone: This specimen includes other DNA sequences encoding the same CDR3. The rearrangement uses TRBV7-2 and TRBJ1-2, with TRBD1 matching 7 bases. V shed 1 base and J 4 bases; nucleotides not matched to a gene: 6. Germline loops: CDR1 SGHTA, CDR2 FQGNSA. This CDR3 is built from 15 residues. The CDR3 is CASSLDPGGGYGYTF. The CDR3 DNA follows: TGTGCCAGCAGCTTAGATCCAGGGGGAGGCTATGGCTACACCTTC.

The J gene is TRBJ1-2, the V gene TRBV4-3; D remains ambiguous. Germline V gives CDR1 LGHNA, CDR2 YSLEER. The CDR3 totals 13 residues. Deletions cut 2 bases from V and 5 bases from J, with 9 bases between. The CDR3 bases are TGCGCCAGCAGCCAATGGATACTGTATGGCTACACCTTC. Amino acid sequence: CASSQWILYGYTF.

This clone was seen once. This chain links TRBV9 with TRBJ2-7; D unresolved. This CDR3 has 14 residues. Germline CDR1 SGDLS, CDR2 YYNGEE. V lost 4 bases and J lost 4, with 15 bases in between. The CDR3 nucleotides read TGTGCCAGCAGCCCCGGGCAGGTGGATTACGAGCAGTACTTC. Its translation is CASSPGQVDYEQYF.

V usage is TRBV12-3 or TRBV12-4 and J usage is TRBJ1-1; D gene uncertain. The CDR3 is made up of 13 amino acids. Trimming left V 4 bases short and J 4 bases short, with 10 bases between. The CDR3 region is CASSSMVGTEAFF. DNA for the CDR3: TGTGCCAGCAGTTCCATGGTGGGCACTGAAGCTTTCTTT.

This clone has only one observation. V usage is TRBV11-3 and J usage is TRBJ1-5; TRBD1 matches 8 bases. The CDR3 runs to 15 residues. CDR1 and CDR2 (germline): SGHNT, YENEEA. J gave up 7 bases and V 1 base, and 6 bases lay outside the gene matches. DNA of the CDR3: TGTGCCAGCAGCTTAGGGACAGGGAGGTTGCAGCCCCAGCATTTT. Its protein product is CASSLGTGRLQPQHF.

CDR3 nucleotide sequence: TGTGCCAGCAGCTTGTTGGTAGCGGGGTACAATGAGCAGTTCTTC. It encodes CASSLLVAGYNEQFF. The chain combines TRBV5-5 with TRBJ2-1; 8 bases are shared with TRBD2. Trimming removed 1 base from V and 4 bases from J; junction bases left unmatched: 4. CDR1 is SGHKS and CDR2 is YYEKEE in the germline V gene (reference sequence). The CDR3 extends over 15 amino acids.

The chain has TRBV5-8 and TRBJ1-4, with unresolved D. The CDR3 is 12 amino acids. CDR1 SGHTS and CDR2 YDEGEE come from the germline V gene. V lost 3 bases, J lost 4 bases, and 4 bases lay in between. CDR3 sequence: CASSSYNEKLFF. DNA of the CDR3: TGTGCCAGCAGCTCCTATAATGAAAAACTGTTTTTT.

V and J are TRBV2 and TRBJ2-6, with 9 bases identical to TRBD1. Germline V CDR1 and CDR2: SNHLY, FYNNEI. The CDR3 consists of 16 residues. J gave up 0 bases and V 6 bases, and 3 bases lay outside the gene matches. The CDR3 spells CASRPGQGSGANVLTF. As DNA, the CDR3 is TGTGCCAGCAGACCGGGACAGGGCTCTGGGGCCAACGTCCTGACTTTC.

This chain's CDR3 is CASSYTPSGEQYF. The CDR3 coding sequence is TGTGCCAGCAGTTATACGCCCTCGGGGGAGCAGTACTTC. This chain uses TRBV6-5 with TRBJ2-7; tentatively, D is TRBD2 (5 bases). Trimming pared 3 bases from V and 7 bases from J, leaving 13 bases between. Germline lookup yields CDR1 MNHEY and CDR2 SVGAGI. CDR3 size: 13 residues.

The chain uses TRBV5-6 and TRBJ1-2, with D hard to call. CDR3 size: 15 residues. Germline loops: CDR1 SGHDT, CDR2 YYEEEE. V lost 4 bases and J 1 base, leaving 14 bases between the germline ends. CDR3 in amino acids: CASSLDPSRNYGYTF. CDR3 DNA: TGTGCCAGCAGCCTTGACCCGAGCCGTAACTATGGCTACACCTTC.